The count of the clone carrying this TCR beta chain is one. The data stem from a study of T cell responses to AZD1222 COVID-19 vaccine. Here immunoSEQ multiplex PCR was the method, and the copy in TCRdb shows in-frame clones only, minus some. Of more than 85,000 clones listed, nearly 90% are singletons. The CDR3 sequence is 17 residues long. The V gene lost 0 bases and the J gene lost 0 bases, with 12 bases spanning the gap. Germline values: CDR1 MNHEY, CDR2 SMNVEV (reference sequence). The J gene is TRBJ2-4, the V gene TRBV27; a weak D match, TRBD1 (6 bases). The TCR originated in an adult who received the AZD1222 COVID-19 vaccine. Sequenced material: peripheral blood, taken 28 days after the second AZD1222 dose. The CDR3 region is CASSLSRQALAKNIQYF. Written as DNA, the CDR3 is TGTGCCAGCAGTTTATCGAGACAGGCTCTAGCCAAAAACATTCAGTACTTC.